The rows below give T cell receptor beta chains drawn from one sample of a study of T cell responses to AZD1222 COVID-19 vaccine. Clones were read by immunoSEQ multiplex PCR, and TCRdb kept only the in-frame ones, dropping some. The sample includes about 150,000 clones, roughly 87% seen only once; the top ten take 2.6%. The sample consisted of peripheral blood, taken on day 0 of AZD1222 vaccination. The receptors here all came from an adult in good health. Both conserved end residues are part of each CDR3. The D gene is left open where the match is weak. Size is omitted from some rows. Given values are once, few, many or a class for expanded clones.

J gene: TRBJ1-2; D gene: NA; clone size: NA; CDR3 length: 14; V gene: TRBV5-1; CDR3 DNA: TGCGCCAGCACCCGGGAGGGGACTCGGTATGGCTACACCTTC; CDR3 protein: CASTREGTRYGYTF
J gene: TRBJ1-1; D gene: NA; clone size: NA; CDR3 length: 14; V gene: TRBV28; CDR3 DNA: TGTGCCAGCAGTTTTACTCGGCTGAACACTGAAGCTTTCTTT; CDR3 protein: CASSFTRLNTEAFF
J gene: TRBJ1-1; D gene: NA; clone size: NA; CDR3 length: 18; V gene: TRBV28; CDR3 DNA: TGTGCCAGCAGTTCTGATAGCGCTGGGGGAGTGGGGAACACTGAAGCTTTCTTT; CDR3 protein: CASSSDSAGGVGNTEAFF
J gene: TRBJ1-3; D gene: NA; clone size: NA; CDR3 length: 14; V gene: TRBV19; CDR3 DNA: TGTGCCAGTAGTCTCGAGGGAGGTGGAAACACCATATATTTT; CDR3 protein: CASSLEGGGNTIYF
J gene: TRBJ1-1; D gene: TRBD1; clone size: NA; CDR3 length: 17; V gene: TRBV15; CDR3 DNA: TGTGCCACCAGTAGAGGGGGGCGCAGGGGGCAGAACACTGAAGCTTTCTTT; CDR3 protein: CATSRGGRRGQNTEAFF
J gene: TRBJ2-1; D gene: NA; clone size: few; CDR3 length: 13; V gene: TRBV6-5; CDR3 DNA: TGTGCCAGCAGGCGCCAGGGGAGACATGAGCAGTTCTTC; CDR3 protein: CASRRQGRHEQFF
J gene: TRBJ2-7; D gene: TRBD2; clone size: NA; CDR3 length: 18; V gene: TRBV7-4; CDR3 DNA: TGTGCCAGCAGCTTAGTGCCCGGGCGGGACTACTCCCCCTACGAGCAGTACTTC; CDR3 protein: CASSLVPGRDYSPYEQYF
J gene: TRBJ2-1; D gene: TRBD2; clone size: NA; CDR3 length: 13; V gene: TRBV27; CDR3 DNA: TGTGCCAGCAGTGCCGGGGGGGGCAATGAGCAGTTCTTC; CDR3 protein: CASSAGGGNEQFF
J gene: TRBJ1-6; D gene: NA; clone size: NA; CDR3 length: 15; V gene: TRBV27; CDR3 DNA: TGTGCCAGCAGGGGCCGGGCCCCCGCCGGTTCACCCCTCCACTTT; CDR3 protein: CASRGRAPAGSPLHF
J gene: TRBJ1-5; D gene: NA; clone size: once; CDR3 length: 13; V gene: TRBV27; CDR3 DNA: TGTGCCAGCAGACCGGGGTTGCGGGAGCCCCAGCATTTT; CDR3 protein: CASRPGLREPQHF
J gene: TRBJ2-1; D gene: NA; clone size: NA; CDR3 length: 16; V gene: TRBV7-3; CDR3 DNA: TGTGCCAGCAGCTTACAAGGCGGCCTCTCCTACAATGAGCAGTTCTTC; CDR3 protein: CASSLQGGLSYNEQFF
J gene: TRBJ2-5; D gene: NA; clone size: NA; CDR3 length: 15; V gene: TRBV5-4; CDR3 DNA: TGTGCCAGCAGCGGAACTCTAGCGAACCAAGAGACCCAGTACTTC; CDR3 protein: CASSGTLANQETQYF
J gene: TRBJ1-2; D gene: TRBD1; clone size: NA; CDR3 length: 14; V gene: TRBV19; CDR3 DNA: TGTGCCAGTAGTATACTAGGGACAGGGTATGGCTACACCTTC; CDR3 protein: CASSILGTGYGYTF
J gene: TRBJ2-2; D gene: NA; clone size: few; CDR3 length: 13; V gene: TRBV3-1/TRBV3-2; CDR3 DNA: TGTGCCAGCAGCCAAGATCTATACTGGGAGCTGTTTTTT; CDR3 protein: CASSQDLYWELFF
J gene: TRBJ1-1; D gene: NA; clone size: NA; CDR3 length: 14; V gene: TRBV19; CDR3 DNA: TGTGCCAGTAGTTCCCTAGGGGATTGGACTGAAGCTTTCTTT; CDR3 protein: CASSSLGDWTEAFF
J gene: TRBJ2-3; D gene: NA; clone size: NA; CDR3 length: 13; V gene: TRBV7-2; CDR3 DNA: TGTGCCAGCAGCTTAGGCCTCCCAGATACGCAGTATTTT; CDR3 protein: CASSLGLPDTQYF
J gene: TRBJ2-1; D gene: NA; clone size: NA; CDR3 length: 15; V gene: TRBV30; CDR3 DNA: TGTGCCTGGAGTCGTTCCTCGAGGGTTGGGAATGAGCAGTTCTTC; CDR3 protein: CAWSRSSRVGNEQFF
J gene: TRBJ2-2; D gene: TRBD2; clone size: few; CDR3 length: 14; V gene: TRBV2; CDR3 DNA: TGTGCCAGCAGGCTAGCGGGAAGCACCGGGGAGCTGTTTTTT; CDR3 protein: CASRLAGSTGELFF
J gene: TRBJ2-7; D gene: NA; clone size: NA; CDR3 length: 15; V gene: TRBV27; CDR3 DNA: TGTGCCAGCAGTCGCACAGGGACCCCAGGCTACGAGCAGTACTTC; CDR3 protein: CASSRTGTPGYEQYF
J gene: TRBJ2-7; D gene: TRBD1; clone size: once; CDR3 length: 15; V gene: TRBV7-9; CDR3 DNA: TGTGCCAGCAGCTCATACGGGACAGGGATCTACGAGCAGTACTTC; CDR3 protein: CASSSYGTGIYEQYF
J gene: TRBJ1-2; D gene: NA; clone size: NA; CDR3 length: 15; V gene: TRBV21-1; CDR3 DNA: TGTGCCAGCACCCCTAATGGCAGGCTGGGCTATGGCTACACCTTC; CDR3 protein: CASTPNGRLGYGYTF
J gene: TRBJ1-1; D gene: TRBD1; clone size: NA; CDR3 length: 17; V gene: TRBV6-1; CDR3 DNA: TGTGCCAGCAGTGCCACCGGGACAGGGGACATGAACACTGAAGCTTTCTTT; CDR3 protein: CASSATGTGDMNTEAFF
J gene: TRBJ2-1; D gene: NA; clone size: NA; CDR3 length: 11; V gene: TRBV19; CDR3 DNA: TGTGCCAGTTCCCCCGGGGGCGAGCAGTTCTTC; CDR3 protein: CASSPGGEQFF
J gene: TRBJ1-2; D gene: NA; clone size: NA; CDR3 length: 13; V gene: TRBV28; CDR3 DNA: TGTGCCAGCAGCCCTGACATGCTCGGGGGCTACACCTTC; CDR3 protein: CASSPDMLGGYTF
J gene: TRBJ2-7; D gene: NA; clone size: NA; CDR3 length: 12; V gene: TRBV7-2; CDR3 DNA: TGTGCCAGCAGCCAGGCAGGGTACGAGCAGTACTTC; CDR3 protein: CASSQAGYEQYF
J gene: TRBJ2-1; D gene: NA; clone size: NA; CDR3 length: 18; V gene: TRBV11-2; CDR3 DNA: TGTGCCAGCAGCTTGGCCCCCCAGCGGAGACGCTCCTACAATGAGCAGTTCTTC; CDR3 protein: CASSLAPQRRRSYNEQFF